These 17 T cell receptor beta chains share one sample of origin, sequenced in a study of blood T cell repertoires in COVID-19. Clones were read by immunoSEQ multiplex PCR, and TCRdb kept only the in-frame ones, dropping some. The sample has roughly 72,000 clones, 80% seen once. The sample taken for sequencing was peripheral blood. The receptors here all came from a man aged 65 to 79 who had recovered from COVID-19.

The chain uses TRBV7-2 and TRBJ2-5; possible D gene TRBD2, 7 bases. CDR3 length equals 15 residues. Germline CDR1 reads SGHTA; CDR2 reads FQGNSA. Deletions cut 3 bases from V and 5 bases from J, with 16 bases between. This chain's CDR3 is CASSFGRGARETQYF. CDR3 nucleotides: TGTGCCAGCAGCTTTGGGAGGGGGGCCAGGGAGACCCAGTACTTC.

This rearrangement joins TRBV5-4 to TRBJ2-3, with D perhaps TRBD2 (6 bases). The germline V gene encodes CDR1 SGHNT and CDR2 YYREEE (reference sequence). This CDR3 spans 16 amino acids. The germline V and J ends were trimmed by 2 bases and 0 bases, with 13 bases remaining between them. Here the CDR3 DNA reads TGTGCCAGCAGCTTAATGCGAGGGACTAGCACAGATACGCAGTATTTT. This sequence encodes CASSLMRGTSTDTQYF.

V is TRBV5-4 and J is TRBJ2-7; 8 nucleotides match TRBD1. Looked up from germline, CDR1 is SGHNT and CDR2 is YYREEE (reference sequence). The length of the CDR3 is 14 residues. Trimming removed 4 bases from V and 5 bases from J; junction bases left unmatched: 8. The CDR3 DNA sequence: TGTGCCAGCAGCGCCCGACAGGGGTACGACGAGCAGTACTTC. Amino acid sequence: CASSARQGYDEQYF. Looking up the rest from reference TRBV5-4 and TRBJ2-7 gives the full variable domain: ETGVTQSPTHLIKTRGQQVTLRCSSQSGHNTVSWYQQALGQGPQFIFQYYREEENGRGNFPPRFSGLQFPNYSSELNVNALELDDSALYLCASSARQGYDEQYFGPGTRLTVT.

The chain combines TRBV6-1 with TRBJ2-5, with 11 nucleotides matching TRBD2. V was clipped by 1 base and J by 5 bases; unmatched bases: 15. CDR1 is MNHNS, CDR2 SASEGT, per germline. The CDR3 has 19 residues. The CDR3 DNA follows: TGTGCCAGCAGTGAAGAAGTAGTCCGTAGCGGGAGGGCCTGGGAGACCCAGTACTTC. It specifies CASSEEVVRSGRAWETQYF.

This chain's CDR3 is CASSIPGTALDEQYF. The CDR3, as DNA: TGTGCCAGCTCCATCCCCGGGACAGCGTTAGACGAGCAGTACTTC. V is TRBV18 and J is TRBJ2-7, with TRBD1 identical over 7 bases. The germline V gene has CDR1 KGHSH and CDR2 LQKENI. V dropped 6 bases and J dropped 5; count of bases not matched to a gene: 13. The CDR3 is 15 amino acids.

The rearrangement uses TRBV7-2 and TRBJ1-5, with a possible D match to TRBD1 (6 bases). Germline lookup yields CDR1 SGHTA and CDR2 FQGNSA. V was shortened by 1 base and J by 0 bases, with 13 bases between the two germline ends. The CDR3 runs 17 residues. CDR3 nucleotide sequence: TGTGCCAGCAGCTTAGGGGACAACCATTATAGCAATCAGCCCCAGCATTTT. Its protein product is CASSLGDNHYSNQPQHF.

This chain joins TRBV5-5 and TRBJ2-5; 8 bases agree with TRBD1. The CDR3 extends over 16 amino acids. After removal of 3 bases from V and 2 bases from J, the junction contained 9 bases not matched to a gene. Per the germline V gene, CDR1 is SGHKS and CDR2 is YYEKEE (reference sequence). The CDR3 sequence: CASSYGDRGSQETQYF. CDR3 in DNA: TGTGCCAGCAGCTATGGAGACAGGGGCAGTCAAGAGACCCAGTACTTC.

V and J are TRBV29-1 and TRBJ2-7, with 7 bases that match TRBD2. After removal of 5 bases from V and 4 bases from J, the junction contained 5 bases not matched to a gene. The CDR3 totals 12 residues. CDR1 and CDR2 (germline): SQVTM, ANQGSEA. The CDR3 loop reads CSVRTSKYEQYF. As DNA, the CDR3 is TGCAGCGTTAGGACTAGTAAGTACGAGCAGTACTTC.

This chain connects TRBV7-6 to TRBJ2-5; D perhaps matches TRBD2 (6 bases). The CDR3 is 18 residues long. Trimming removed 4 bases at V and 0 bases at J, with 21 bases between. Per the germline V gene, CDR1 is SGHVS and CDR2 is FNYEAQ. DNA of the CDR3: TGTGCCAGCAGCTCCCCGTCGGACTATACTACCGACCAAGAGACCCAGTACTTC. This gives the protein CASSSPSDYTTDQETQYF.

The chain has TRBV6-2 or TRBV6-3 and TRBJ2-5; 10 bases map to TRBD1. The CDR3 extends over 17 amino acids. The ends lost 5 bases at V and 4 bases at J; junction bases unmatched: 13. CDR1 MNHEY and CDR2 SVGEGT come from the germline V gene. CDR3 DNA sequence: TGTGCCAGCAGTAATAACCCCGGGACAGGGGCGCGAGAGACCCAGTACTTC. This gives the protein CASSNNPGTGARETQYF.

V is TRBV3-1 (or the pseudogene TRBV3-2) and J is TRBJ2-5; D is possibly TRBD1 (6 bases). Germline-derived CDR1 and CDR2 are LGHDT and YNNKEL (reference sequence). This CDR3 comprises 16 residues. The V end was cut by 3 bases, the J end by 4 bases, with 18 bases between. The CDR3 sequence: CASSQATPGVGETQYF. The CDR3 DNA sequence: TGTGCCAGCAGCCAGGCAACGCCAGGGGTCGGAGAGACCCAGTACTTC.

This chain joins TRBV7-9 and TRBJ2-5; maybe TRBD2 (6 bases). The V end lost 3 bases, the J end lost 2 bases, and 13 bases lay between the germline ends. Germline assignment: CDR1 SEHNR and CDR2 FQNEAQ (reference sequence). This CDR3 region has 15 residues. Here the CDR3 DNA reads TGTGCCAGCAGCTTCCCGGTGGGGGGACAAGAGACCCAGTACTTC. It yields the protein CASSFPVGGQETQYF.

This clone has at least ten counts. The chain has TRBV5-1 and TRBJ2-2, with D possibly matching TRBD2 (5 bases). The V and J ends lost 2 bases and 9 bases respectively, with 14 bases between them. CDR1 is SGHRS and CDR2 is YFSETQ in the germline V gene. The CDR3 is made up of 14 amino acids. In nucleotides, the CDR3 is TGCGCCAGCAGCTTCAGGAGGAGTTCTTGGGAGCTGTTTTTT. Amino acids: CASSFRRSSWELFF.

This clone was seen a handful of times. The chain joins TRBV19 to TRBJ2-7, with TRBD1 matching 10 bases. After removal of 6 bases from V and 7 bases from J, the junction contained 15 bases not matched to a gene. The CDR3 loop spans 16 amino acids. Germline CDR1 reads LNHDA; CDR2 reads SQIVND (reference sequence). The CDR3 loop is CASSTARTGGRKEQYF. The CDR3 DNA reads TGTGCCAGTAGCACAGCCCGGACAGGGGGTAGGAAAGAGCAGTACTTC.

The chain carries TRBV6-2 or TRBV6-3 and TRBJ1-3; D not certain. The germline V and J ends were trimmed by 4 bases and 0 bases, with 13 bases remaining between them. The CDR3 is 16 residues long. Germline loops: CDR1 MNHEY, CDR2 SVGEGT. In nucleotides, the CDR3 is TGTGCCAGCAGTTCGGGATCACTGGGCTCTGGAAACACCATATATTTT. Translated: CASSSGSLGSGNTIYF.

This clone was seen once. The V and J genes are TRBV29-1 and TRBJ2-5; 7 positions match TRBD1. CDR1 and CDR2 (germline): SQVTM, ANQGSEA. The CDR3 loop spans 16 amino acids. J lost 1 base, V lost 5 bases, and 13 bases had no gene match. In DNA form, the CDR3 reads TGCAGCGTTTTAGTCCTCGAGGGGGCCTTCCAAGAGACCCAGTACTTC. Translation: CSVLVLEGAFQETQYF.

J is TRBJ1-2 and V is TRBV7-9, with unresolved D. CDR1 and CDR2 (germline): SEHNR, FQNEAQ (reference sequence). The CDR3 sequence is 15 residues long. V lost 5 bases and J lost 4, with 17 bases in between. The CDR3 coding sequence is TGTGCCAGCAGCCCCCTTTCGGCAGACTTCTATGGCTACACCTTC. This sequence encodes CASSPLSADFYGYTF. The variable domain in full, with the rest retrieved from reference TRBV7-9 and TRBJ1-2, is DTGVSQNPRHKITKRGQNVTFRCDPISEHNRLYWYRQTLGQGPEFLTYFQNEAQLEKSRLLSDRFSAERPKGSFSTLEIQRTEQGDSAMYLCASSPLSADFYGYTFGSGTRLTVV.